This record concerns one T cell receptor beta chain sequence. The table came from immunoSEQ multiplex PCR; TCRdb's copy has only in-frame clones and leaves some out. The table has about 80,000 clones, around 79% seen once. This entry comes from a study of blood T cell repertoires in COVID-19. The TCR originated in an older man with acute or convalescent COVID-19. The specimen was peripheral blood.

The CDR3 region is CASTGQGIMNTEAFF. In DNA form, the CDR3 reads TGTGCCAGCACGGGACAGGGGATCATGAACACTGAAGCTTTCTTT. The rearrangement links TRBV2 to TRBJ1-1, with TRBD1 identical over 10 bases. Germline lookup yields CDR1 SNHLY and CDR2 FYNNEI. The CDR3 extends over 15 amino acids. After removal of 7 bases from V and 0 bases from J, the junction contained 5 bases not matched to a gene.